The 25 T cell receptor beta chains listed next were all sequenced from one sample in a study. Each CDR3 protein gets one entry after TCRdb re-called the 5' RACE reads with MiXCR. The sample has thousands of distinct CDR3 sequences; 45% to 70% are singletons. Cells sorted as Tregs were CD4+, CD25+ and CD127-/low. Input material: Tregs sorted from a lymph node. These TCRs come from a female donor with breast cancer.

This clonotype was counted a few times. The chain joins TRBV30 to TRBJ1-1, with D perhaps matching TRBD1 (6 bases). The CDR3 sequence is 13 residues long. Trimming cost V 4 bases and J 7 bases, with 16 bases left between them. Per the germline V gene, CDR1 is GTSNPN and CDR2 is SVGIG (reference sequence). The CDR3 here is CAWTQAGASEAFF. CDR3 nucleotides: TGTGCCTGGACCCAGGCAGGGGCCAGTGAAGCTTTCTTT. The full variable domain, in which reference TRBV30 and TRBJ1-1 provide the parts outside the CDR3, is SQTIHQWPATLVQPVGSPLSLECTVEGTSNPNLYWYRQAAGRGLQLLFYSVGIGQISSEVPQNLSASRPQDRQFILSSKKLLLSDSGFYLCAWTQAGASEAFFGQGTRLTVV.

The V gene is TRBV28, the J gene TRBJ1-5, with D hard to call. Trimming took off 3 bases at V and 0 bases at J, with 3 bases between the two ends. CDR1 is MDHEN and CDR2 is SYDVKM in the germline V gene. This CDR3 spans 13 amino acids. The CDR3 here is CASSFYSNQPQHF. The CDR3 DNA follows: TGTGCCAGCAGTTTTTATAGCAATCAGCCCCAGCATTTT.

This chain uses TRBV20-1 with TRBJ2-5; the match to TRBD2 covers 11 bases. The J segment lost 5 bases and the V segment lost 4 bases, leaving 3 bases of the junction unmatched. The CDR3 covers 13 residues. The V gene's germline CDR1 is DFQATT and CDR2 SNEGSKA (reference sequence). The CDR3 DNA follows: TGCAGTGCTAAAGCTAGCGGGAGGGAGACCCAGTACTTC. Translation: CSAKASGRETQYF.

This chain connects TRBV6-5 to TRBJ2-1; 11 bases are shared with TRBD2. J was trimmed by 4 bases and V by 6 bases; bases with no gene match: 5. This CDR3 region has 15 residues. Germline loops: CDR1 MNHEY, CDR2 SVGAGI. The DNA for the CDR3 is TGTGCCAGCAGGAACAGACTAGCGGGGTACAATGAGCAGTTCTTC. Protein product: CASRNRLAGYNEQFF.

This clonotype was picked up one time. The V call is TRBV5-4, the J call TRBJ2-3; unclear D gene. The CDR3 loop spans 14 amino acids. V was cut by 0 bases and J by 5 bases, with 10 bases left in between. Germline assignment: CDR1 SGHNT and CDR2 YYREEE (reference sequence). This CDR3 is CASSLEGAGDTQYF. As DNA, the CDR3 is TGTGCCAGCAGCTTGGAGGGCGCAGGAGATACGCAGTATTTT.

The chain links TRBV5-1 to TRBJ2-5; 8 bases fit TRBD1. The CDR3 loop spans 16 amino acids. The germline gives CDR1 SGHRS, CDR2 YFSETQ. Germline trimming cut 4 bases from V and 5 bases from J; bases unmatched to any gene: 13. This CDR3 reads CASSPEVANRGETQYF. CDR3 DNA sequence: TGCGCCAGCAGCCCTGAGGTAGCGAACAGGGGGGAGACCCAGTACTTC.

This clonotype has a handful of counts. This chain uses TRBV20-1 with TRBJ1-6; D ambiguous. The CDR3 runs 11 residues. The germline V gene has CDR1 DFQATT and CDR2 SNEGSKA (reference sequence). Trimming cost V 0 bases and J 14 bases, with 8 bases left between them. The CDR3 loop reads CSARDGLSLHF. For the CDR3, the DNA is TGCAGTGCTAGAGATGGGTTATCCCTCCACTTT.

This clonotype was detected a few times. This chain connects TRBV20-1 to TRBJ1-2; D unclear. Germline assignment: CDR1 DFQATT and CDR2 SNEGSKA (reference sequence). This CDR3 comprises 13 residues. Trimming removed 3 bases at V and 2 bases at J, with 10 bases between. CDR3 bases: TGCAGTGCTAGGGTTCAGCTGAACTATGGCTACACCTTC. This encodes CSARVQLNYGYTF.

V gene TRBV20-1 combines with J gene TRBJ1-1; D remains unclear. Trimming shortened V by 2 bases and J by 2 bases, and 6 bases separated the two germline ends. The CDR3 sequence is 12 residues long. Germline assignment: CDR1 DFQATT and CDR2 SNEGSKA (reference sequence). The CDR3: CSARSGNTEAFF. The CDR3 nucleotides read TGCAGTGCTAGATCAGGAAACACTGAAGCTTTCTTT.

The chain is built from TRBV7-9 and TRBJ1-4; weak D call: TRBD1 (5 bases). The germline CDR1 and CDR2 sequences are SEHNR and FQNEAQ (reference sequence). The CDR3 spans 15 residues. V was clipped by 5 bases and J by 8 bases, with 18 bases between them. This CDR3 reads CASSRPGPKSEKLFF. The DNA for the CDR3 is TGTGCCAGCAGCCGACCGGGACCAAAGTCCGAAAAACTGTTTTTT.

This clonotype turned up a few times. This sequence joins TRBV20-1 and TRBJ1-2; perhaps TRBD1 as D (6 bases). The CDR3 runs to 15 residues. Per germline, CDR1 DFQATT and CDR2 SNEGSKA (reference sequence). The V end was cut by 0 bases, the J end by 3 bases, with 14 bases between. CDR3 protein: CSAREVERGDYGYTF. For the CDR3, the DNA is TGCAGTGCTAGAGAAGTGGAAAGGGGGGACTATGGCTACACCTTC.

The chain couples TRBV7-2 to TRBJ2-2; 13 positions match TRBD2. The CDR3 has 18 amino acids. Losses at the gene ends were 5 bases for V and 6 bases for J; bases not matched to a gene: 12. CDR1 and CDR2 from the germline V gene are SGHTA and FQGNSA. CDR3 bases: TGTGCCAGCAGCCCGATGGCGGGGACTAGCGGGGTCCCCGGGGAGCTGTTTTTT. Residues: CASSPMAGTSGVPGELFF.

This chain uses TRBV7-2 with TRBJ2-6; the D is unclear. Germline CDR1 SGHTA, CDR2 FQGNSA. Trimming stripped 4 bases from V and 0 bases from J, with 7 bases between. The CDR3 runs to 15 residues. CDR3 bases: TGTGCCAGCAGCTCATCGAGCTCTGGGGCCAACGTCCTGACTTTC. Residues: CASSSSSSGANVLTF.

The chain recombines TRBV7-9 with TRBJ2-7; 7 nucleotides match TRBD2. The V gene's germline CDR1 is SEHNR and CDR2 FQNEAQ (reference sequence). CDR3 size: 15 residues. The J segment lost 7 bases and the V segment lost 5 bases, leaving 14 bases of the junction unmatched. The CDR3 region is CASSLSGPFSEEQYV. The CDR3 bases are TGTGCCAGCAGCCTTAGCGGGCCATTCTCGGAGGAGCAGTACGTC.

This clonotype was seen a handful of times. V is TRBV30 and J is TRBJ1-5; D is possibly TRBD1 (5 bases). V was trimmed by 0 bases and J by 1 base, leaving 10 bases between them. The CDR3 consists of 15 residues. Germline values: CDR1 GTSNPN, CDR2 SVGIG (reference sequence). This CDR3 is CAWSVGDGSNQPQHF. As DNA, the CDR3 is TGTGCCTGGAGTGTGGGGGACGGAAGCAATCAGCCCCAGCATTTT.

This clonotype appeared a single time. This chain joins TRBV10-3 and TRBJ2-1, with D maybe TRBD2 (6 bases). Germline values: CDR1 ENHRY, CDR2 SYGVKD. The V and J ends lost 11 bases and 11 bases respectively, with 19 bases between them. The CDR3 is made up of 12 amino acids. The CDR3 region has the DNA TGTGCCTCTGGGACTCCCCCTTCTAAGCAGTTCTTC. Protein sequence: CASGTPPSKQFF.

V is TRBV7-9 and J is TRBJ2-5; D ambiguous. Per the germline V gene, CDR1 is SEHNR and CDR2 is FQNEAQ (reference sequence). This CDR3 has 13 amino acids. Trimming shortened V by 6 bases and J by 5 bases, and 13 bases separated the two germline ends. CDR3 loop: CASRPPLSETQYF. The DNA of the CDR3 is TGTGCCAGCAGGCCGCCTTTGAGTGAGACCCAGTACTTC.

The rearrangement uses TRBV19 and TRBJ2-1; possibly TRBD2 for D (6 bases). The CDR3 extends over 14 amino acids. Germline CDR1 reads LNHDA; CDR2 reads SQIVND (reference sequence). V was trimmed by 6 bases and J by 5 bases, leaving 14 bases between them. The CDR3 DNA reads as TGTGCCAGTAGCTCTGCGGGGCGACACAATGAGCAGTTCTTC. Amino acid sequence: CASSSAGRHNEQFF. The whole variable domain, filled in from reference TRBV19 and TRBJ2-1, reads DGGITQSPKYLFRKEGQNVTLSCEQNLNHDAMYWYRQDPGQGLRLIYYSQIVNDFQKGDIAEGYSVSREKKESFPLTVTSAQKNPTAFYLCASSSAGRHNEQFFGPGTRLTVL.

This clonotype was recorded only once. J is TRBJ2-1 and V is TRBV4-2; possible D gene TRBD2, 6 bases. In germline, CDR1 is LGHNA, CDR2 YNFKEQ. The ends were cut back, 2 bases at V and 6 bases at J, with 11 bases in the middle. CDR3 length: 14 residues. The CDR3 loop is CASSQPGLGNEQFF. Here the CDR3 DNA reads TGTGCCAGCAGCCAACCGGGACTTGGCAATGAGCAGTTCTTC.

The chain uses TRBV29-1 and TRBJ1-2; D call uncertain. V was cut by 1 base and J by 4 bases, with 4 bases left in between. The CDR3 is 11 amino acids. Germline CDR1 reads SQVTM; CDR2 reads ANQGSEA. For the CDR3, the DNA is TGCAGCGTTGAAGGGTTCTATGGCTACACCTTC. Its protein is CSVEGFYGYTF.

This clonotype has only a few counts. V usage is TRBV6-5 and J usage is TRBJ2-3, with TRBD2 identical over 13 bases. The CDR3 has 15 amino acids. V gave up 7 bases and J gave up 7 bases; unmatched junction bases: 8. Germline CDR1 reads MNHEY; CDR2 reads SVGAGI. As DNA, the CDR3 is TGTGCCAGCACACGCGAACTAGCGGGAGGGTATACGCAGTATTTT. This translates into CASTRELAGGYTQYF.

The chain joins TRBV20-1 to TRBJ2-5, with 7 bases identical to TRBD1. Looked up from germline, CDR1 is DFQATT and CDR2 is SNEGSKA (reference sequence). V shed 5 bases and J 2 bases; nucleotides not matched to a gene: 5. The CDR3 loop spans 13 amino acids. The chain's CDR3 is CSASRTGQETQYF. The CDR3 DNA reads TGCAGTGCTTCGAGGACAGGACAAGAGACCCAGTACTTC.

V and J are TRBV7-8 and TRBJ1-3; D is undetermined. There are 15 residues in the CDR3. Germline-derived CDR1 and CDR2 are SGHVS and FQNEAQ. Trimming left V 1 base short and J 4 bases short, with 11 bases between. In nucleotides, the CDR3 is TGTGCCAGCAGCTTAGATGGGGTCCAAGGAAACACCATATATTTT. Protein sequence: CASSLDGVQGNTIYF.

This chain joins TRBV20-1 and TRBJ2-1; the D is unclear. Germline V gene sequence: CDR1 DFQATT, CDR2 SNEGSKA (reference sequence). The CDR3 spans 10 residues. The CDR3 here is CSADFDEQFF. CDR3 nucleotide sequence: TGCAGCGCAGATTTCGATGAGCAGTTCTTC.

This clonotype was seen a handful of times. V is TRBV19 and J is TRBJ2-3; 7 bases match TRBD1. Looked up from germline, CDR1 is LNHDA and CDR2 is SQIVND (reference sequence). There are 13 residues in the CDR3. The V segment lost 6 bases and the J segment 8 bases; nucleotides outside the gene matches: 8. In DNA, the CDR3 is TGTGCCAGTAGAAGGACAGGACTCTTTACGCAGTATTTT. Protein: CASRRTGLFTQYF.